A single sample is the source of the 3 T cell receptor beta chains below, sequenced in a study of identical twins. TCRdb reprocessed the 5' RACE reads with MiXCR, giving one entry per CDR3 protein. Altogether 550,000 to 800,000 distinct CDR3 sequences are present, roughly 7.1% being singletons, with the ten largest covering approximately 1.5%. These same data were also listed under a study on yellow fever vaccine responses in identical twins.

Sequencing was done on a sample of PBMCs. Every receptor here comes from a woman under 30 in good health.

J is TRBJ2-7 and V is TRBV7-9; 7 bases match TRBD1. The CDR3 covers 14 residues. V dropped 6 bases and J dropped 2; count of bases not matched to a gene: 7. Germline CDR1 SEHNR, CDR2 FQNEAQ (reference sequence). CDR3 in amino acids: CASRGDSAAYEQYF. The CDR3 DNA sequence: TGTGCCAGCAGGGGGGACAGTGCAGCCTACGAGCAGTACTTC.

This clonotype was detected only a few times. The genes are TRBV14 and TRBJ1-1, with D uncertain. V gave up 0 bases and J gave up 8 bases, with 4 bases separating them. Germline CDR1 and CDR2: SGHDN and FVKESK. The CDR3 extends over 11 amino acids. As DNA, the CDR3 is TGTGCCAGCAGCCAAGACAGGGAAGCTTTCTTT. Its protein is CASSQDREAFF.

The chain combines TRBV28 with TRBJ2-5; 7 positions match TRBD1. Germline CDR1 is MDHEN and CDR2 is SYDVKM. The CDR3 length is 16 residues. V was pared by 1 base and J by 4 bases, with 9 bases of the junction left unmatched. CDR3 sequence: CASSLSVGRGPETQYF. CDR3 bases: TGTGCCAGCAGTTTATCCGTGGGTAGGGGGCCAGAGACCCAGTACTTC.